This is a list of T cell receptor beta chains from one sample in a study of blood T cell repertoires in COVID-19. The assay was immunoSEQ multiplex PCR, and TCRdb's table has in-frame clones only and misses some. Counted here are 140,000 to 150,000 clones, around nine tenths occurring once; the ten biggest clones make up roughly a tenth. The sequenced material came from peripheral blood. These TCRs come from a man in his 60s with active or convalescent COVID-19. Each CDR3 is given with its conserved first and last residue. The D gene is left open where the match is weak.

d_gene	v_gene	j_gene	CDR3aa
NA	TRBV6-5	TRBJ1-5	CASSGQRNQPQHF
TRBD1	TRBV9	TRBJ1-4	CASSVEGQGNEKLFF
NA	TRBV5-1	TRBJ2-3	CASSQSPTDTQYF
NA	TRBV13	TRBJ2-5	CASSSLVGETQYF
NA	TRBV27	TRBJ2-4	CASSPRGVKNIQYF
NA	TRBV19	TRBJ1-2	CASSARDSNYGYTF
NA	TRBV24-1	TRBJ2-3	CAIGTRGTDTQYF
NA	TRBV7-2	TRBJ1-4	CASSPGRGNEKLFF
TRBD2	TRBV7-2	TRBJ2-3	CASSFSGRASDTQYF
NA	TRBV9	TRBJ2-7	CASSVSGGVAYEQYF
NA	TRBV11-2	TRBJ2-3	CASSTAVTQYF
NA	TRBV7-9	TRBJ1-2	CASSRGGGEDYGYTF
TRBD2	TRBV30	TRBJ2-3	CAWSVGAGGPVDTQYF
NA	TRBV3-1/TRBV3-2	TRBJ2-1	CASSHPTETYNEQFF
TRBD1	TRBV5-6	TRBJ2-3	CASSFSRGHTQYF
NA	TRBV5-1	TRBJ1-2	CASSLYIEEGGYTF
NA	TRBV6-4	TRBJ2-7	CASSDPQTQFQRGYEQYF
NA	TRBV9	TRBJ2-3	CASSVLLTDTQYF
TRBD2	TRBV6-1	TRBJ2-1	CASSSAAGGFNEQFF
TRBD1	TRBV5-6	TRBJ2-6	CASSRDRGSSGANVLTF
TRBD2	TRBV6-6	TRBJ2-7	CASTEILAGQEQYF
NA	TRBV14	TRBJ1-1	CASSPLGAGVGEAFF
NA	TRBV5-6	TRBJ1-1	CASSLGGRATPEAFF
NA	TRBV14	TRBJ1-2	CASSQDLGLYGYTF
NA	TRBV7-8	TRBJ2-4	CASSLARGLAKNIQYF
NA	TRBV2	TRBJ2-3	CASSEVALRGDTQYF
TRBD1	TRBV4-3	TRBJ1-5	CASSQDGQVNQPQHF
TRBD1	TRBV19	TRBJ2-7	CASGQDRGNEQYF
NA	TRBV9	TRBJ2-3	CASSRGEGTDTQYF
NA	TRBV28	TRBJ2-7	CASSDSSFYEQYF
NA	TRBV7-9	TRBJ1-2	CASTLLNRAGGYTF
TRBD1	TRBV6-5	TRBJ1-2	CASRTRDRGSYGYTF
NA	TRBV5-5	TRBJ2-7	CASGRDLRSYEQYF
TRBD1	TRBV2	TRBJ1-1	CASRRQGPGTEAFF
NA	TRBV27	TRBJ2-5	CASSPQGSQETQYF
NA	TRBV24-1	TRBJ2-3	CATSDLPTDTQYF
TRBD1	TRBV27	TRBJ1-2	CASSLSYSTGRGYGYTF
NA	TRBV6-1	TRBJ1-5	CASSEQAKNQPQHF
TRBD2	TRBV4-1	TRBJ2-1	CASSQEGTSGSIRTNEQFF
TRBD2	TRBV27	TRBJ2-3	CASSRRGTSGTSSTDTQYF
TRBD2	TRBV6-2/TRBV6-3	TRBJ2-1	CASSQREVYNEQFF
TRBD1	TRBV2	TRBJ1-6	CASKNRGNSPLHF